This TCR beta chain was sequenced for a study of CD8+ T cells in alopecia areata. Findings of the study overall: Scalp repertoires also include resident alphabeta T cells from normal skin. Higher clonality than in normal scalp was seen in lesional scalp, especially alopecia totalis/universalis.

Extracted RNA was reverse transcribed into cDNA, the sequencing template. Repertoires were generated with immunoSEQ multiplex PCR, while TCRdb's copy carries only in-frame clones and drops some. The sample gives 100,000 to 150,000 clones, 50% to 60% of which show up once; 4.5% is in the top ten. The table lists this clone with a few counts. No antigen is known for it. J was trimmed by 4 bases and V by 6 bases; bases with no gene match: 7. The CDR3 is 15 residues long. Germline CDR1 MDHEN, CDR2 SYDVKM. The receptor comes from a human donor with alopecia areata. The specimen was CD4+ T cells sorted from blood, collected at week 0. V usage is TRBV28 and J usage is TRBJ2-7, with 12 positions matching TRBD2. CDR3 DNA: TGTGCCAGCAGACTTGGACTAGCGGGAAATTACGAGCAGTACTTC. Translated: CASRLGLAGNYEQYF.